A single sample gave rise to the 16 T cell receptor beta chains below, sequenced in a study of blood T cell repertoires in COVID-19. The data were produced by immunoSEQ multiplex PCR, yet TCRdb's version contains in-frame clones alone and is incomplete. The sample shows 290,000 or so clones, 86% of them seen only once. Sequenced input: PBMCs or T cells enriched from blood (not recorded which). These receptors all stem from a woman younger than 35 who had recovered from COVID-19.

The V gene is TRBV6-5, the J gene TRBJ1-6; TRBD1 agrees at 7 bases. V gave up 2 bases and J gave up 3 bases; unmatched junction bases: 1. In germline, CDR1 is MNHEY, CDR2 SVGAGI. The CDR3 extends over 15 amino acids. CDR3 in DNA: TGTGCCAGCAGTTACCGGGACAGCTATAATTCACCCCTCCACTTT. Translation gives CASSYRDSYNSPLHF.

J is TRBJ2-7 and V is TRBV4-1, with 9 bases that match TRBD2. This CDR3 is 14 amino acids long. From germline, CDR1 is MGHRA and CDR2 YSYEKL. Germline trimming cut 3 bases from V and 3 bases from J; bases unmatched to any gene: 3. The CDR3 DNA reads TGCGCCAGCAGCCAGATAGCGGGAGTCTACGAGCAGTACTTC. Its translation: CASSQIAGVYEQYF.

The CDR3 region has the DNA TGTGCCAGTAGTATCCGGGGGATGCTTCACGAGCAGTACTTC. Protein sequence: CASSIRGMLHEQYF. This chain connects TRBV19 to TRBJ2-7; weak D call: TRBD2 (6 bases). The CDR3 spans 14 residues. Trimming removed 3 bases from V and 5 bases from J, with 14 bases in between. Germline V CDR1 and CDR2: LNHDA, SQIVND (reference sequence).

This chain uses TRBV5-1 with TRBJ2-3; D possibly corresponds to TRBD2 (6 bases). V shed 2 bases and J shed 1 base, with 20 bases lying between them. The CDR3 consists of 18 residues. The V gene's germline CDR1 is SGHRS and CDR2 YFSETQ. The CDR3 nucleotides read TGCGCCAGCAGCTTTGGGTTATCGGGAGCTAAGGGCACAGATACGCAGTATTTT. This codes for CASSFGLSGAKGTDTQYF.

This clone was recorded once. In DNA form, the CDR3 reads TGTGCCAGCAGCTTACAGGGTCGGCGTTCGAACACTGAAGCTTTCTTT. It codes for CASSLQGRRSNTEAFF. The gene calls are TRBV5-6 and TRBJ1-1, with D maybe TRBD1 (6 bases). This CDR3 is 16 amino acids long. The germline V gene has CDR1 SGHDT and CDR2 YYEEEE. V lost 2 bases to trimming and J lost 1 base, with 15 bases between them.

This chain connects TRBV7-2 to TRBJ1-6; TRBD1 matches at 8 bases. CDR1 and CDR2 (germline): SGHTA, FQGNSA. The CDR3 runs 15 residues. V shed 4 bases and J 6 bases; nucleotides not matched to a gene: 5. The CDR3 loop is CASSSVDRVNSPLHF. Here the CDR3 DNA reads TGTGCCAGCAGCTCAGTGGACAGGGTTAATTCACCCCTCCACTTT.

The chain links TRBV18 to TRBJ2-4; perhaps TRBD2 as D (5 bases). The CDR3 is 14 amino acids. CDR1 and CDR2 from the germline V gene are KGHSH and LQKENI. Trimming stripped 4 bases from V and 0 bases from J, with 7 bases between. Here the CDR3 reads CASSRTEAKNIQYF. The CDR3 region has the DNA TGTGCCAGCTCACGGACTGAAGCCAAAAACATTCAGTACTTC.

V is TRBV28 and J is TRBJ2-4, with no clear D. V dropped 7 bases and J dropped 2 bases, with 3 bases sitting between them. This CDR3 region has 11 residues. Per the germline V gene, CDR1 is MDHEN and CDR2 is SYDVKM. CDR3 in amino acids: CASTSKNIQYF. CDR3 DNA: TGTGCCAGCACTTCCAAAAACATTCAGTACTTC. The variable domain in full, with the rest retrieved from reference TRBV28 and TRBJ2-4, is DVKVTQSSRYLVKRTGEKVFLECVQDMDHENMFWYRQDPGLGLRLIYFSYDVKMKEKGDIPEGYSVSREKKERFSLILESASTNQTSMYLCASTSKNIQYFGAGTRLSVL.

The chain carries TRBV7-2 and TRBJ2-1, with 10 bases matching TRBD2. The J segment lost 7 bases and the V segment lost 3 bases, leaving 6 bases of the junction unmatched. The CDR3 totals 15 residues. Germline CDR1 SGHTA, CDR2 FQGNSA. Here the CDR3 DNA reads TGTGCCAGCAGCTTTGTCACTAGCGGGAAAAATGAGCAGTTCTTC. It encodes CASSFVTSGKNEQFF.

This chain's CDR3 is CASSRVHEQYF. The CDR3, as DNA: TGTGCCAGCAGCAGGGTCCACGAGCAGTACTTC. The chain employs TRBV28 and TRBJ2-7; the D gene is possibly TRBD1 (5 bases). V was clipped by 6 bases and J by 5 bases, with 8 bases between them. The CDR3 spans 11 residues. The germline gives CDR1 MDHEN, CDR2 SYDVKM.

This clone was seen once. The V gene is TRBV11-2, the J gene TRBJ2-3; TRBD2 matches 7 bases. The CDR3 extends over 15 amino acids. V was clipped by 3 bases and J by 0 bases; unmatched bases: 3. CDR1 and CDR2 from the germline V gene are SGHAT and FQNNGV. The CDR3 region has the DNA TGTGCCAGCAGCTTGAGCGGGGTTAGCACAGATACGCAGTATTTT. This encodes CASSLSGVSTDTQYF.

This chain joins TRBV27 and TRBJ1-2; the match to TRBD1 covers 10 bases. This CDR3 is built from 15 residues. The germline CDR1 and CDR2 sequences are MNHEY and SMNVEV (reference sequence). V trimming: 4 bases; J trimming: 3 bases; junction bases outside the gene matches: 5. The CDR3 nucleotides are TGTGCCAGCAGTTCCCCTGGGACAGGGGACTATGGCTACACCTTC. Amino acids: CASSSPGTGDYGYTF.

The chain employs TRBV6-5 and TRBJ1-3, with D uncertain. The CDR3 consists of 15 residues. The V end was cut by 2 bases, the J end by 7 bases, with 15 bases between. Germline loops: CDR1 MNHEY, CDR2 SVGAGI. The CDR3 DNA sequence: TGTGCCAGCAGTTACACGACCGAGGCCTCCAACACCATATATTTT. Translation gives CASSYTTEASNTIYF.

CDR3 sequence: CASSVTGNRYEQYF. The CDR3 DNA follows: TGTGCCAGCAGCGTTACAGGGAATAGGTACGAGCAGTACTTC. This sequence joins TRBV7-9 and TRBJ2-7, with TRBD1 as a possible D gene (6 bases). V was cut by 5 bases and J by 4 bases, with 15 bases left in between. Germline-derived CDR1 and CDR2 are SEHNR and FQNEAQ (reference sequence). The CDR3 sequence is 14 residues long.

This chain connects TRBV28 to TRBJ2-1; D might be TRBD1 (6 bases). CDR3 length: 15 residues. The V end lost 8 bases, the J end lost 6 bases, and 20 bases lay between the germline ends. CDR1 is MDHEN and CDR2 is SYDVKM in the germline V gene. The CDR3 DNA follows: TGTGCCAGCGGCGTCGGGACAACCCCCCTCAATGAGCAGTTCTTC. It encodes CASGVGTTPLNEQFF.

This clone was observed a few times. The gene calls are TRBV5-1 and TRBJ1-2, with TRBD1 matching 7 bases. V lost 2 bases and J lost 0; bases outside the gene matches: 4. The CDR3 consists of 15 residues. Germline CDR1 and CDR2: SGHRS and YFSETQ. The CDR3 is CASSLWTGPNYGYTF. The CDR3 DNA follows: TGCGCCAGCAGCTTATGGACAGGTCCTAACTATGGCTACACCTTC.